The next 21 T cell receptor beta chains were all read from a single sample in a study of beta chain features in type 1 diabetes. Reverse transcription of all isolated RNA meant that expressed TCRB transcripts were sequenced. TCRdb keeps only in-frame clones here, not all; method: immunoSEQ multiplex PCR. Of 330,000 or so clones listed, 14% were seen once; the top ten hold about 6.7%. The sequenced sample consisted of central memory CD4+ T cells from blood. Receptors originate from a man aged 25 to 45 in good health.

This clone has just a few counts. The chain carries TRBV4-3 and TRBJ2-2; the D call may be TRBD1 or TRBD2 (5 bases each). Germline V gene sequence: CDR1 LGHNA, CDR2 YSLEER. V lost 3 bases, J lost 7 bases, and 18 bases lay in between. The CDR3 runs to 16 residues. Here the CDR3 DNA reads TGCGCCAGCAGCCACACCATCTTGGGGACCGACGGGGAGCTGTTTTTT. This gives the protein CASSHTILGTDGELFF.

This clone was seen repeatedly, ten times or more. The V call is TRBV7-9, the J call TRBJ2-3, with D unclear. This CDR3 region has 11 residues. V lost 5 bases and J 4 bases, leaving 4 bases between the germline ends. Germline V CDR1 and CDR2: SEHNR, FQNEAQ (reference sequence). The CDR3 sequence: CASSGADTQYF. The CDR3 region has the DNA TGTGCCAGCAGCGGTGCAGATACGCAGTATTTT.

This clone was found a few times. V gene TRBV7-2 combines with J gene TRBJ2-1, with 9 bases fitting TRBD1. The CDR3 is 15 residues long. The ends lost 4 bases at V and 6 bases at J; junction bases unmatched: 7. Per germline, CDR1 SGHTA and CDR2 FQGNSA. The CDR3 region has the DNA TGTGCCAGCAGCTCCACGGGACAGGGCACCAATGAGCAGTTCTTC. It is translated as CASSSTGQGTNEQFF.

In its sample, this clone was seen a few times. V usage is TRBV29-1 and J usage is TRBJ2-5; D might be TRBD2 (5 bases). Looked up from germline, CDR1 is SQVTM and CDR2 is ANQGSEA. The CDR3 spans 14 residues. V was trimmed by 8 bases and J by 5 bases, leaving 21 bases between them. The CDR3, as DNA: TGCAGCACTAAAGGGAGTGAGGGCTCGGAGACCCAGTACTTC. This sequence encodes CSTKGSEGSETQYF.

This clone was detected only a few times. V usage is TRBV4-3 and J usage is TRBJ2-1; D is ambiguous. V gave up 0 bases and J gave up 12 bases, with 24 bases separating them. This CDR3 has 17 amino acids. The germline CDR1 and CDR2 sequences are LGHNA and YSLEER. The CDR3 is CASSQDHNLDGPISQFF. The CDR3 DNA follows: TGCGCCAGCAGCCAAGATCACAATTTGGACGGTCCTATCTCGCAGTTCTTC.

This clone showed up just once. Other DNA sequences within the sample encode an identical CDR3. CDR3 coding DNA: TGTGCCAGCAGTGAAAGAGGCAGGGGCTATGGCTACACCTTC. Its protein is CASSERGRGYGYTF. J is TRBJ1-2 and V is TRBV6-1, with D perhaps TRBD1 (6 bases). Germline CDR1 MNHNS, CDR2 SASEGT. CDR3 length equals 14 residues. V was trimmed by 2 bases and J by 4 bases, leaving 11 bases between them.

This chain links TRBV10-3 with TRBJ1-5, with 7 bases identical to TRBD1. CDR3 size: 13 residues. CDR1 ENHRY and CDR2 SYGVKD come from the germline V gene. Germline trimming cut 6 bases from V and 1 base from J; bases unmatched to any gene: 0. The CDR3 DNA is TGTGCCATCAGAGGGGGCAGCAATCAGCCCCAGCATTTT. Translation: CAIRGGSNQPQHF.

The chain uses TRBV7-2 and TRBJ1-3; D is uncertain. CDR3 length equals 14 residues. Germline-derived CDR1 and CDR2 are SGHTA and FQGNSA. With 1 base removed from V and 2 bases from J, the gap between germline ends came to 6 bases. DNA for the CDR3: TGTGCCAGCAGCTTAGGGGTGCCTGGAAACACCATATATTTT. Translating it yields CASSLGVPGNTIYF. Filled out from reference TRBV7-2 and TRBJ1-3, the complete variable domain reads GAGVSQSPSNKVTEKGKDVELRCDPISGHTALYWYRQSLGQGLEFLIYFQGNSAPDKSGLPSDRFSAERTGGSVSTLTIQRTQQEDSAVYLCASSLGVPGNTIYFGEGSWLTVV.

The J gene is TRBJ2-2, the V gene TRBV11-1, with D hard to call. Germline V gene sequence: CDR1 SGHAT, CDR2 FQDESV (reference sequence). The V end was cut by 5 bases, the J end by 6 bases, with 10 bases between. The CDR3 is 13 residues long. CDR3 coding DNA: TGTGCCAGCAGCAACGCCGGGTCCGGGGAGCTGTTTTTT. Translation gives CASSNAGSGELFF.

The rearrangement joins TRBV30 to TRBJ2-1, with TRBD2 matching 7 bases. Germline CDR1 is GTSNPN and CDR2 is SVGIG (reference sequence). The CDR3 runs 14 residues. The chain's CDR3 is CAANRAQGGFEQFF. The CDR3 nucleotides read TGTGCTGCCAACCGGGCCCAGGGAGGGTTTGAGCAGTTCTTC.

In its sample, this clone was seen a few times. This rearrangement joins TRBV2 to TRBJ2-3, with D possibly TRBD1 on 6 matching bases. CDR3 length: 14 amino acids. The germline gives CDR1 SNHLY, CDR2 FYNNEI. V shed 5 bases and J shed 2 bases, with 11 bases lying between them. The DNA for the CDR3 is TGTGCCAGCAGTTACAGGGATCCCACAGATACGCAGTATTTT. This translates into CASSYRDPTDTQYF.

The chain uses TRBV11-3 and TRBJ2-5; 9 bases agree with TRBD2. J gave up 5 bases and V 1 base, and 8 bases lay outside the gene matches. CDR3 size: 16 residues. Looked up from germline, CDR1 is SGHNT and CDR2 is YENEEA. CDR3 in amino acids: CASSLVVPSGDETQYF. The CDR3 DNA follows: TGTGCCAGCAGCTTAGTGGTCCCTAGCGGGGATGAGACCCAGTACTTC. The full variable domain, completed using reference TRBV11-3 and TRBJ2-5, is EAGVVQSPRYKIIEKKQPVAFWCNPISGHNTLYWYLQNLGQGPELLIRYENEEAVDDSQLPKDRFSAERLKGVDSTLKIQPAELGDSAVYLCASSLVVPSGDETQYFGPGTRLLVL.

This clone was counted between two and nine times. The chain combines TRBV19 with TRBJ1-1; D not resolved. The CDR3 has 14 residues. The germline CDR1 and CDR2 sequences are LNHDA and SQIVND (reference sequence). Trimming pared 0 bases from V and 1 base from J, leaving 6 bases between. In DNA form, the CDR3 reads TGTGCCAGTAGTATAGATAGCTCGAACACTGAAGCTTTCTTT. It yields the protein CASSIDSSNTEAFF.

The chain employs TRBV7-6 and TRBJ2-3; no clear D gene. V shed 2 bases and J shed 0 bases, with 9 bases lying between them. Germline loops: CDR1 SGHVS, CDR2 FNYEAQ. The CDR3 runs to 15 residues. The CDR3 DNA sequence: TGTGCCAGCAGCTTACTCGTCACTAGCACAGATACGCAGTATTTT. As protein: CASSLLVTSTDTQYF.

In its sample, this clone was seen a few times. A far larger clone is a single base away, which makes a read error likely. This CDR3 is also generated by other DNA sequences in the sample. The V gene is TRBV5-6, the J gene TRBJ1-2, with 7 nucleotides matching TRBD1. V trimming: 4 bases; J trimming: 2 bases; junction bases outside the gene matches: 5. Germline V gene data show CDR1 as SGHDT and CDR2 as YYEEEE. The CDR3 spans 14 residues. CDR3 amino acids: CASSQMTGNYGYTF. Here the CDR3 DNA reads TGTGCCAGCAGCCAGATGACAGGGAACTATGGCTACACCTTC.

Written as DNA, the CDR3 is TGTGCCAGCAGTTTTGATGTCCGCGGCTACACCTTC. This sequence encodes CASSFDVRGYTF. This chain joins TRBV28 and TRBJ1-2; D is unclear. The CDR3 has 12 residues. Per the germline V gene, CDR1 is MDHEN and CDR2 is SYDVKM. Trimming shortened V by 3 bases and J by 8 bases, and 10 bases separated the two germline ends.

This clone was observed many times. The chain recombines TRBV19 with TRBJ2-3, with 7 bases lining up with TRBD2. The CDR3 runs 14 residues. Germline CDR1 is LNHDA and CDR2 is SQIVND (reference sequence). V was clipped by 6 bases and J by 9 bases; unmatched bases: 12. CDR3 protein: CASRSDAGERTQYF. The CDR3 nucleotides read TGTGCCAGTAGAAGCGACGCGGGAGAAAGAACGCAGTATTTT.

This clone came up a few times. The rearrangement links TRBV5-1 to TRBJ1-2, with 8 bases that match TRBD1. The CDR3 has 17 amino acids. In germline, CDR1 is SGHRS, CDR2 YFSETQ. V shed 0 bases and J 3 bases; nucleotides not matched to a gene: 10. In DNA form, the CDR3 reads TGCGCCAGCAGCTTGGGGGACAGGATGTGGCCAGACTATGGCTACACCTTC. Protein: CASSLGDRMWPDYGYTF. Looking up the rest from reference TRBV5-1 and TRBJ1-2 gives the full variable domain: KAGVTQTPRYLIKTRGQQVTLSCSPISGHRSVSWYQQTPGQGLQFLFEYFSETQRNKGNFPGRFSGRQFSNSRSEMNVSTLELGDSALYLCASSLGDRMWPDYGYTFGSGTRLTVV.

This chain joins TRBV2 and TRBJ1-4; tentative D call: TRBD1 (5 bases). V lost 6 bases to trimming and J lost 8 bases, with 10 bases between them. The CDR3 contains 12 residues. CDR1 is SNHLY and CDR2 is FYNNEI in the germline V gene. DNA of the CDR3: TGTGCCAGCAGGGCAGGGTTCGAAAAACTGTTTTTT. It encodes CASRAGFEKLFF.

This clone was counted only a few times. The gene calls are TRBV2 and TRBJ2-3; TRBD2 matches at 9 bases. Germline V CDR1 and CDR2: SNHLY, FYNNEI. The junction had 5 bases not matched to a gene; V was cut back by 6 bases and J by 4 bases. The CDR3 covers 14 residues. CDR3 loop: CASSGSGGADTQYF. In DNA form, the CDR3 reads TGTGCCAGCAGCGGTAGCGGGGGTGCAGATACGCAGTATTTT.

The chain carries TRBV7-2 and TRBJ1-1; a weak D match, TRBD1 (6 bases). Germline loops: CDR1 SGHTA, CDR2 FQGNSA. The CDR3 is 15 residues long. Trimming removed 7 bases from V and 1 base from J, with 16 bases in between. The CDR3 here is CASTKGGLRNTEAFF. The CDR3 DNA sequence: TGTGCCAGCACCAAGGGGGGGCTTAGGAACACTGAAGCTTTCTTT.